These 18 T cell receptor beta chains were all obtained from the same sample, sequenced in a study of T cells in Graves' hyperthyroidism and ophthalmopathy. Amplified TCR beta CDR3 regions came from RNA transcripts. Primed by the HTBI set, a first-round RT-PCR was run on the TCR CDR3. TCRdb called the multiplex PCR reads again in MiXCR, with one record for every CDR3 protein. The sample has 490,000 or so distinct CDR3 sequences; 22% are singletons. The material sequenced was blood. Receptors originate from a woman aged 70 to 79 with Graves' ophthalmopathy.

This clonotype appeared a few times. The chain uses TRBV4-2 and TRBJ2-5, with D possibly TRBD2 on 6 matching bases. Trimming stripped 1 base from V and 3 bases from J, with 12 bases between. This CDR3 contains 15 residues. Germline assignment: CDR1 LGHNA and CDR2 YNFKEQ. The DNA for the CDR3 is TGTGCCAGCAGCCAAGGAAGGGGCGGGGAAGAGACCCAGTACTTC. It specifies CASSQGRGGEETQYF.

The gene calls are TRBV6-1 and TRBJ2-7, with TRBD2 as a possible D gene (5 bases). V was cut by 7 bases and J by 1 base, with 14 bases left in between. Germline V CDR1 and CDR2: MNHNS, SASEGT. This CDR3 has 14 residues. The CDR3 spells CASNRGRVSYEQYF. The CDR3 DNA reads TGTGCCAGCAATCGCGGGCGGGTTTCCTACGAGCAGTACTTC.

As regards this clonotype: Germline is not matched at one junction end, which may reflect a read error. V and J are TRBV18 and TRBJ1-1, with TRBD1 matching over 9 bases. Germline values: CDR1 KGHSH, CDR2 LQKENI. The CDR3 consists of 14 residues. CDR3 in DNA: TGTGCCAGCTCACTTTTAGGACAGGGGAGTGAACCTTTCTTT. It translates to CASSLLGQGSEPFF.

This clonotype appeared once. A single base separates this from a much larger clone, so it may be a read error. The chain has TRBV6-2 or TRBV6-3 and TRBJ2-2; possibly TRBD2 for D (6 bases). There are 16 residues in the CDR3. CDR1 is MNHEY and CDR2 is SVGEGT in the germline V gene. CDR3 region: CASSSSRGLSVGELVF. The CDR3 DNA reads as TGTGCCAGCAGTTCCTCCCGGGGGTTGTCGGTCGGGGAGCTGGTTTTT.

The table lists this clonotype with a few counts. This rearrangement joins TRBV5-1 to TRBJ2-7; D gene ambiguous. The CDR3 spans 15 residues. V was clipped by 0 bases and J by 7 bases, with 17 bases between them. In germline, CDR1 is SGHRS, CDR2 YFSETQ. The CDR3 DNA reads as TGCGCCAGCAGCTTGGGCTCCGTGTATGTAGAGGAGCAGTACTTC. As protein: CASSLGSVYVEEQYF.

This clonotype was seen more than once but under ten times. The genes are TRBV14 and TRBJ2-7; D gene ambiguous. V was cut by 1 base and J by 3 bases, with 13 bases left in between. This CDR3 contains 15 residues. CDR1 SGHDN and CDR2 FVKESK come from the germline V gene. CDR3 loop: CASSQGRRHYYEQYF. CDR3 nucleotide sequence: TGTGCCAGCAGCCAAGGTCGAAGGCACTACTACGAGCAGTACTTC.

The CDR3 region is CASSLGGSLQPQHF. CDR3 bases: TGTGCCAGCAGCTTAGGGGGGAGTTTGCAGCCCCAGCATTTT. This chain connects TRBV7-8 to TRBJ1-5; TRBD1 might be the D (5 bases). Germline V gene data show CDR1 as SGHVS and CDR2 as FQNEAQ. CDR3 length: 14 residues. V shed 1 base and J shed 7 bases, with 11 bases lying between them.

This chain links TRBV20-1 with TRBJ1-2; D ambiguous. The CDR3 is made up of 15 amino acids. The V gene lost 0 bases and the J gene lost 2 bases, with 13 bases spanning the gap. The germline V gene has CDR1 DFQATT and CDR2 SNEGSKA (reference sequence). CDR3 region: CSARDGAGSNYGYTF. The CDR3 DNA follows: TGCAGTGCTAGAGATGGAGCAGGTTCGAACTATGGCTACACCTTC.

This clonotype was observed a few times. The chain uses TRBV7-9 and TRBJ2-2; 7 positions agree with TRBD2. CDR1 SEHNR and CDR2 FQNEAQ come from the germline V gene (reference sequence). V was clipped by 4 bases and J by 6 bases; unmatched bases: 11. This CDR3 region has 16 residues. CDR3 coding DNA: TGTGCCAGCAGCTCCCCCTCGGTGGGAGGGCCCGGGGAGCTGTTTTTT. Its translation is CASSSPSVGGPGELFF.

This clonotype has a handful of counts. This rearrangement joins TRBV27 to TRBJ2-1, with TRBD2 identical over 7 bases. Germline V gene data show CDR1 as MNHEY and CDR2 as SMNVEV (reference sequence). There are 13 residues in the CDR3. After removal of 9 bases from V and 3 bases from J, the junction contained 5 bases not matched to a gene. The CDR3 region is CASAGGSYNEQFF. DNA of the CDR3: TGTGCCAGTGCCGGCGGGAGCTACAATGAGCAGTTCTTC.

This clonotype was counted only a few times. The V gene is TRBV2, the J gene TRBJ2-7; 7 bases align to TRBD2. CDR1 and CDR2 (germline): SNHLY, FYNNEI. The ends lost 7 bases at V and 4 bases at J; junction bases unmatched: 4. The CDR3 has 12 amino acids. CDR3 sequence (DNA): TGTGCCAGCACCGACGGGGGGTACGAGCAGTACTTC. It yields the protein CASTDGGYEQYF.

The chain joins TRBV29-1 to TRBJ1-1, with 8 nucleotides matching TRBD1. This CDR3 comprises 14 residues. The V gene's germline CDR1 is SQVTM and CDR2 ANQGSEA. The V gene end was trimmed by 6 bases and the J gene end by 4 bases; junction bases not matched to a gene: 10. CDR3 nucleotide sequence: TGCAGCGTCAACCTCAGGGGGCCCGGCACTGAAGCTTTCTTT. Its translation: CSVNLRGPGTEAFF.

There are many counts of this clonotype. This chain uses TRBV19 with TRBJ2-5, with D uncertain. Per the germline V gene, CDR1 is LNHDA and CDR2 is SQIVND (reference sequence). This CDR3 is built from 14 residues. The germline V and J ends were trimmed by 2 bases and 0 bases, with 7 bases remaining between them. The CDR3 loop reads CASSIRDYQETQYF. For the CDR3, the DNA is TGTGCCAGTAGTATAAGAGACTACCAAGAGACCCAGTACTTC.

This clonotype was picked up many times. The V and J genes are TRBV5-1 and TRBJ2-1; the D is unclear. V was shortened by 0 bases and J by 9 bases, with 16 bases between the two germline ends. Germline CDR1 reads SGHRS; CDR2 reads YFSETQ. This CDR3 spans 15 amino acids. CDR3 protein: CASSLDGFPSGEQFF. DNA of the CDR3: TGCGCCAGCAGCTTGGATGGGTTCCCATCGGGTGAGCAGTTCTTC.

The gene calls are TRBV28 and TRBJ1-2; TRBD1 aligns across 7 bases. CDR3 length: 14 amino acids. After removal of 5 bases from V and 5 bases from J, the junction contained 8 bases not matched to a gene. The germline gives CDR1 MDHEN, CDR2 SYDVKM. The CDR3: CASSPGQLPYGYTF. CDR3 nucleotides: TGTGCCAGCAGTCCGGGACAGCTGCCTTATGGCTACACCTTC.

Many counts were recorded for this clonotype. The chain carries TRBV30 and TRBJ1-1; D not resolved. This CDR3 has 11 amino acids. Trimming stripped 4 bases from V and 3 bases from J, with 6 bases between. Germline CDR1 and CDR2: GTSNPN and SVGIG (reference sequence). The CDR3 sequence is CAWTWDTEAFF. The CDR3 bases are TGTGCCTGGACGTGGGACACTGAAGCTTTCTTT.

This clonotype was seen more than once but under ten times. The genes are TRBV28 and TRBJ1-1; 9 bases align to TRBD1. Trimming took 9 bases from V and 2 from J; bases not matched to a gene: 4. Germline CDR1 is MDHEN and CDR2 is SYDVKM. The CDR3 covers 13 residues. CDR3 protein: CASGQGTNTEAFF. CDR3 coding DNA: TGTGCCAGTGGACAGGGGACTAACACTGAAGCTTTCTTT.

The chain is built from TRBV19 and TRBJ2-3, with 8 bases that match TRBD2. The CDR3 spans 15 residues. After removal of 2 bases from V and 6 bases from J, the junction contained 7 bases not matched to a gene. CDR1 is LNHDA, CDR2 SQIVND, per germline (reference sequence). The chain's CDR3 is CASSIWSGRGDTQYF. Written as DNA, the CDR3 is TGTGCCAGTAGTATATGGAGCGGGAGAGGCGATACGCAGTATTTT.